These T cell receptor beta chains were read from a single sample in a study of PD-1 blockade in classical Hodgkin lymphoma. TCRdb's copy holds only in-frame clones and misses some; the assay was immunoSEQ multiplex PCR. Here the sample spans around 25,000 clones, roughly 88% being singletons. Sequencing was performed on peripheral blood mononuclear cells (PBMCs), taken before the fourth cycle of nivolumab. The receptors derive from a human donor with classical Hodgkin lymphoma. Both conserved end residues are part of each CDR3. A D gene is named only where the DNA matches it firmly. Some rows have no size entry. The others give once, few or many, or a class for an expanded clone.

J gene: TRBJ2-1
V gene: TRBV6-4
clone size: .
D gene: .
CDR3 DNA: TGTGCCAGCAGTGACTCAGAAAGGGGGGGCAATGAGCAGTTCTTC
CDR3 protein: CASSDSERGGNEQFF

J gene: TRBJ1-5
V gene: TRBV7-9
clone size: few
D gene: .
CDR3 DNA: TGTGCCAGCAGCTTAGAGGGGGAGAATAGCAATCAGCCCCAGCATTTT
CDR3 protein: CASSLEGENSNQPQHF

J gene: TRBJ2-2
V gene: TRBV11-2
clone size: .
D gene: .
CDR3 DNA: TGTGCCAGCAGCTTAACGGCAACCTCGTCGAACACCGGGGAGCTGTTTTTT
CDR3 protein: CASSLTATSSNTGELFF

J gene: TRBJ2-2
V gene: TRBV2
clone size: .
D gene: TRBD2
CDR3 DNA: TGTGCCAGCAAGCGGCTAGCGGGAGAAGCCGGGGAGCTGTTTTTT
CDR3 protein: CASKRLAGEAGELFF

J gene: TRBJ1-1
V gene: TRBV28
clone size: few
D gene: .
CDR3 DNA: TGTGCCAGCATCCTCCCGAACACTGAAGCTTTCTTT
CDR3 protein: CASILPNTEAFF

J gene: TRBJ1-2
V gene: TRBV11-2
clone size: .
D gene: TRBD1
CDR3 DNA: TGTGCCAGCAGCTTAGATCGGGGACAGAACTTTTATGGCTACACCTTC
CDR3 protein: CASSLDRGQNFYGYTF

J gene: TRBJ2-7
V gene: TRBV6-5
clone size: .
D gene: TRBD1
CDR3 DNA: TGTGCCAGCAGTTCCCGCTCCGGGACAGGGATGTACGAGCAGTACTTC
CDR3 protein: CASSSRSGTGMYEQYF

J gene: TRBJ1-1
V gene: TRBV6-1
clone size: .
D gene: .
CDR3 DNA: TGTGCCAGCAGTGAAGGACGTAACACTGAAGCTTTCTTT
CDR3 protein: CASSEGRNTEAFF

J gene: TRBJ2-1
V gene: TRBV6-1
clone size: .
D gene: .
CDR3 DNA: TGTGCCAGCAGGCCCCTCGGGAGCTCCTACAATGAGCAGTTCTTC
CDR3 protein: CASRPLGSSYNEQFF

J gene: TRBJ1-5
V gene: TRBV11-2
clone size: .
D gene: .
CDR3 DNA: TGTGCCAGCAGCCCGGGACATTTAAATCAGCCCCAGCATTTT
CDR3 protein: CASSPGHLNQPQHF

J gene: TRBJ2-3
V gene: TRBV5-1
clone size: few
D gene: .
CDR3 DNA: TGCGCCAGCAGCTCCGGGACAACTGAGAATACGCAGTATTTT
CDR3 protein: CASSSGTTENTQYF

J gene: TRBJ2-3
V gene: TRBV7-9
clone size: .
D gene: TRBD2
CDR3 DNA: TGTGCCAGCAGCTTAGGACTAGCGGGAATAGCAGATACGCAGTATTTT
CDR3 protein: CASSLGLAGIADTQYF

J gene: TRBJ2-1
V gene: TRBV7-8
clone size: .
D gene: TRBD2
CDR3 DNA: TGTGCCAGCAGCTTAGGAAGTAGCGGGGGCTACAATGAGCAGTTCTTC
CDR3 protein: CASSLGSSGGYNEQFF

J gene: TRBJ2-7
V gene: TRBV4-1
clone size: .
D gene: .
CDR3 DNA: TGCGCCAGCAGCCAATTAGGGGACTCCTACGAGCAGTACTTC
CDR3 protein: CASSQLGDSYEQYF

J gene: TRBJ2-3
V gene: TRBV6-1
clone size: .
D gene: .
CDR3 DNA: TGTGCCAGCAGTGAAATCTACACAGATACGCAGTATTTT
CDR3 protein: CASSEIYTDTQYF

J gene: TRBJ1-4
V gene: TRBV10-3
clone size: .
D gene: .
CDR3 DNA: TGTGCCGCTGGACGAACAGGGTTAGGTGAAAAACTGTTTTTT
CDR3 protein: CAAGRTGLGEKLFF

J gene: TRBJ2-7
V gene: TRBV20-1
clone size: .
D gene: .
CDR3 DNA: TGCAGTGCGCAGAGTAGCTACGAGCAGTACTTC
CDR3 protein: CSAQSSYEQYF

J gene: TRBJ2-7
V gene: TRBV6-5
clone size: .
D gene: .
CDR3 DNA: TGTGCCAGCAGTTACTCGCTCGGGGCCTACGAGCAGTACTTC
CDR3 protein: CASSYSLGAYEQYF

J gene: TRBJ2-3
V gene: TRBV9
clone size: .
D gene: .
CDR3 DNA: TGTGCCAGCAGCGCCACAGATACGCAGTATTTT
CDR3 protein: CASSATDTQYF

J gene: TRBJ1-1
V gene: TRBV10-3
clone size: medium-sized
D gene: .
CDR3 DNA: TGTGCCATCAGTGATCGTGCTCACACTGAAGCTTTCTTT
CDR3 protein: CAISDRAHTEAFF

J gene: TRBJ1-5
V gene: TRBV7-9
clone size: .
D gene: TRBD1
CDR3 DNA: TGTGCCAGCAGCTTAGCGGGAACAGGGGTACAGCCCCAGCATTTT
CDR3 protein: CASSLAGTGVQPQHF

J gene: TRBJ2-7
V gene: TRBV4-2
clone size: .
D gene: .
CDR3 DNA: TGTGCCAGCAGCCCCAACTCCTACGAGCAGTACTTC
CDR3 protein: CASSPNSYEQYF

J gene: TRBJ2-7
V gene: TRBV11-2
clone size: .
D gene: .
CDR3 DNA: TGTGCCAGCAGCCCAACGACTAGTAAGGAGCAGTACTTC
CDR3 protein: CASSPTTSKEQYF

J gene: TRBJ2-1
V gene: TRBV2
clone size: .
D gene: TRBD2
CDR3 DNA: TGTGCCAGCAGTGAACTAAGCGGGAGTATCAAGTATGAGCAGTTCTTC
CDR3 protein: CASSELSGSIKYEQFF

J gene: TRBJ2-7
V gene: TRBV6-4
clone size: .
D gene: TRBD2
CDR3 DNA: TGTGCCAGCAGTGACTCCCCCCGGCTAGCGGCATTCTCCTACGAGCAGTACTTC
CDR3 protein: CASSDSPRLAAFSYEQYF

J gene: TRBJ1-1
V gene: TRBV7-2
clone size: .
D gene: .
CDR3 DNA: TGTGCCAGCAGTAGGAGGGAGGGGACTGAAGCTTTCTTT
CDR3 protein: CASSRREGTEAFF

J gene: TRBJ1-1
V gene: TRBV29-1
clone size: .
D gene: .
CDR3 DNA: TGCAGCGTTCAAGAGAACACTGAAGCTTTCTTT
CDR3 protein: CSVQENTEAFF

J gene: TRBJ2-2
V gene: TRBV6-5
clone size: .
D gene: .
CDR3 DNA: TGTGCCAGCAGTTACTCGGCTGGAGATTGGGCCGGGGAGCTGTTTTTT
CDR3 protein: CASSYSAGDWAGELFF

J gene: TRBJ1-1
V gene: TRBV2
clone size: .
D gene: .
CDR3 DNA: TGTGCCAGCAGTGAAGCGGGAATTACTTATTTGAACACTGAAGCTTTCTTT
CDR3 protein: CASSEAGITYLNTEAFF

J gene: TRBJ1-6
V gene: TRBV30
clone size: .
D gene: .
CDR3 DNA: TGTGCCTGGAGTGCTTACGCAGGGGCTAATTCACCCCTCCACTTT
CDR3 protein: CAWSAYAGANSPLHF